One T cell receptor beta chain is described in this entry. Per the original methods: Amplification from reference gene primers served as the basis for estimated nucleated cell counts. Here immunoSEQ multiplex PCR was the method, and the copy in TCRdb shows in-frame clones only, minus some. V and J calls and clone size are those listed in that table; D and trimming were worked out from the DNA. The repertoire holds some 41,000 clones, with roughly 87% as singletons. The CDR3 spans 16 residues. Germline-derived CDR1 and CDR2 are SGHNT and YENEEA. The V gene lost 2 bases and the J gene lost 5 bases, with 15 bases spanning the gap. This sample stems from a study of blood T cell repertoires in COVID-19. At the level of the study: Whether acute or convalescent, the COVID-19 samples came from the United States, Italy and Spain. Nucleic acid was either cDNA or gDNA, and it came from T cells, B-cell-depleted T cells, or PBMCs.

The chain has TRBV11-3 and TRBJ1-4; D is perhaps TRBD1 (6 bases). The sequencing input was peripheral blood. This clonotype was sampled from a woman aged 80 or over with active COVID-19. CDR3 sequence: CASSLLGTSQNEKLFF. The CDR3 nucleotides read TGTGCCAGCAGCTTATTAGGGACAAGTCAAAATGAAAAACTGTTTTTT.